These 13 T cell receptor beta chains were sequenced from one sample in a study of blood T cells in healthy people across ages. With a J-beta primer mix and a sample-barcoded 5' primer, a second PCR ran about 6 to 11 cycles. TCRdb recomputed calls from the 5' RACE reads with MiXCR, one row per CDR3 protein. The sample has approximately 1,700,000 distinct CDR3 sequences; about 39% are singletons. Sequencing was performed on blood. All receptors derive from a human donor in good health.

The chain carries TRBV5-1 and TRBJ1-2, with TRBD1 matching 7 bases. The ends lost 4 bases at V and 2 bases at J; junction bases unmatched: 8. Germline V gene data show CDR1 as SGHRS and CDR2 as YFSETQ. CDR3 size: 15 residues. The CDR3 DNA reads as TGCGCCAGCAGCCCGTGGACAGGAGACAACTATGGCTACACCTTC. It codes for CASSPWTGDNYGYTF.

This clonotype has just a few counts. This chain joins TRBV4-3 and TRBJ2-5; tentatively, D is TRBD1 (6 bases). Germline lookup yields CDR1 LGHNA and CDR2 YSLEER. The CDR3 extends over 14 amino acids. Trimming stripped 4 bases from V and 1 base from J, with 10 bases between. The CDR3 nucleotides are TGCGCCAGCAGCCCGGGACACCCCCAAGAGACCCAGTACTTC. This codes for CASSPGHPQETQYF.

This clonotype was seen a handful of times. CDR3 protein: CASTLDSGAADTQYF. CDR3 nucleotides: TGTGCCAGCACCTTAGACTCTGGAGCGGCAGATACGCAGTATTTT. The V gene is TRBV6-1, the J gene TRBJ2-3; a possible D gene is TRBD2 (5 bases). V lost 7 bases, J lost 4 bases, and 18 bases lay in between. This CDR3 contains 15 residues. Germline CDR1 is MNHNS and CDR2 is SASEGT.

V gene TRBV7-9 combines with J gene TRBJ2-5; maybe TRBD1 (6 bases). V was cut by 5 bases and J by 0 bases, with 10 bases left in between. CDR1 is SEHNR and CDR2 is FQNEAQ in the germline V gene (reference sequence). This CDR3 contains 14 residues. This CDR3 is CASSAGAYQETQYF. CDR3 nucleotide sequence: TGTGCCAGCAGCGCAGGGGCGTACCAAGAGACCCAGTACTTC.

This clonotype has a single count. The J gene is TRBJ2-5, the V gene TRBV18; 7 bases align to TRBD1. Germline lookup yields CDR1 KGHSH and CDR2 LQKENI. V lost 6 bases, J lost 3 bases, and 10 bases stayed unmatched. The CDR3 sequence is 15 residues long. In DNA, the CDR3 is TGTGCCAGCTCCCGATCGCAGGGGGTGGAAGAGACCCAGTACTTC. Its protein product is CASSRSQGVEETQYF.

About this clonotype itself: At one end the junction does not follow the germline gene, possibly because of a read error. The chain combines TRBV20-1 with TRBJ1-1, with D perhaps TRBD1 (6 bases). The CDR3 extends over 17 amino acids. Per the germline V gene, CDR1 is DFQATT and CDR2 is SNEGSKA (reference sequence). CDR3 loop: CSARDRNRGGVVAEAFF. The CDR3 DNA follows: TGCAGTGCCAGAGACCGAAATAGGGGGGGTGTCGTAGCTGAAGCTTTCTTT.

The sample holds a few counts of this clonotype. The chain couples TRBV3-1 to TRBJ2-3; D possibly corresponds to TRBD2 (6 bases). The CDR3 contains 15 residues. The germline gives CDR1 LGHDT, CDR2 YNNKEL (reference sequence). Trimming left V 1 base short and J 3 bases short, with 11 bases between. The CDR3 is CASSQAGDMTDTQYF. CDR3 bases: TGTGCCAGCAGCCAAGCGGGGGATATGACAGATACGCAGTATTTT.

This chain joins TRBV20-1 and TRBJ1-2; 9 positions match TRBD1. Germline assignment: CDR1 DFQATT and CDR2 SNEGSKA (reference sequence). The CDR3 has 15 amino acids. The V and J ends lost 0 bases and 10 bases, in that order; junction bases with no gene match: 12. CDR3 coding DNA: TGCAGTGCTAGAGATCGGAGGGATCGGGACAGGGCCTACACCTTC. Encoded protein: CSARDRRDRDRAYTF.

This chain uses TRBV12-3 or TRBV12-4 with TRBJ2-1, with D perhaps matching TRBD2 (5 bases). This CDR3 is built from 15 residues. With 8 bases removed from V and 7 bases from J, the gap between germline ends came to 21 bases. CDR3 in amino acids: CASGFGSPAPNEQFF. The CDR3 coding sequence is TGTGCCAGCGGGTTTGGGAGCCCAGCCCCTAATGAGCAGTTCTTC.

The CDR3 here is CASSLGTAPIYGYTF. In DNA, the CDR3 is TGTGCCAGCAGTTTAGGGACAGCCCCTATCTATGGCTACACCTTC. The gene calls are TRBV12-3 or TRBV12-4 and TRBJ1-2, with D tentatively TRBD1 (6 bases). Trimming shortened V by 1 base and J by 4 bases, and 13 bases separated the two germline ends. The CDR3 totals 15 residues.

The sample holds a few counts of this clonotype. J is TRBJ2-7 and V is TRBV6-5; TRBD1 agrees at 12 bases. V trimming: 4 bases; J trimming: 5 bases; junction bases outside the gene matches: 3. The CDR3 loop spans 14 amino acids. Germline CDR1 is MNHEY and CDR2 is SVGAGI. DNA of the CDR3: TGTGCCAGCAGTTTTGGGACAGGGGGCGACGAGCAGTACTTC. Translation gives CASSFGTGGDEQYF.

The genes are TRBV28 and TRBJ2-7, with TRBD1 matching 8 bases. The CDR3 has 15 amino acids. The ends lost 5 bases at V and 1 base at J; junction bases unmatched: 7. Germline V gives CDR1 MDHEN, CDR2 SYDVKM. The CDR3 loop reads CASSVDRGRSYEQYF. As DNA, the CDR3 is TGTGCCAGCAGTGTTGACAGGGGAAGGTCCTACGAGCAGTACTTC.

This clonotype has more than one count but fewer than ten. The CDR3 protein is CASSLWGLAGRRDTQYF. Written as DNA, the CDR3 is TGTGCCAGCAGCTTATGGGGACTAGCGGGGCGTCGAGATACGCAGTATTTT. The V call is TRBV7-2, the J call TRBJ2-3, with 13 bases lining up with TRBD2. Trimming removed 2 bases from V and 5 bases from J; junction bases left unmatched: 7. Germline V gene lookup returns CDR1 SGHTA and CDR2 FQGNSA. CDR3 length equals 17 residues. Full variable domain (rest looked up from reference TRBV7-2 and TRBJ2-3): GAGVSQSPSNKVTEKGKDVELRCDPISGHTALYWYRQSLGQGLEFLIYFQGNSAPDKSGLPSDRFSAERTGGSVSTLTIQRTQQEDSAVYLCASSLWGLAGRRDTQYFGPGTRLTVL.